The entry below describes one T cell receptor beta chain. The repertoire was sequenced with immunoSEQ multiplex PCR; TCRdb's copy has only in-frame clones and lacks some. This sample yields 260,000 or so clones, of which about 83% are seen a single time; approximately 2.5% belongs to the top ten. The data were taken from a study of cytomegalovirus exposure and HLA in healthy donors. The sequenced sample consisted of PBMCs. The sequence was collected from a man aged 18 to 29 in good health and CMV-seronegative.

CDR3 in DNA: TGTGCCAGCAGCTTAGCGGGAGAAAATGTTGAGCAGTTCTTC. Its protein product is CASSLAGENVEQFF. V usage is TRBV7-3 and J usage is TRBJ2-1, with 7 bases matching TRBD2. With V trimmed by 2 bases and J by 9 bases, 7 bases remained unmatched. Germline CDR1 is SGHTA and CDR2 is FQGTGA. This CDR3 is built from 14 residues.